This TCR beta chain was identified during a study of chemoradiotherapy in HPV16-positive cancers. Produced via immunoSEQ multiplex PCR; TCRdb's table is partial and in-frame only. The data hold several thousand clones, with 60% to 80% observed a single time. The CDR3 is made up of 11 amino acids. The germline gives CDR1 SQVTM, CDR2 ANQGSEA. The V and J ends lost 7 bases and 2 bases respectively, with 8 bases between them. The sequence came from a human donor with HPV-associated anogenital cancer. The rearrangement uses TRBV29-1 and TRBJ1-2, with D unresolved. This specimen was taken from a patient who underwent chemoradiotherapy. CDR3 in amino acids: CSAGYNYGYTF. In DNA form, the CDR3 reads TGCAGCGCTGGTTACAACTATGGCTACACCTTC.